The present T cell receptor (beta chain) was sequenced within a study of cytomegalovirus exposure and HLA in healthy donors (dated by TCRdb to between 2016 and 2019). With regard to the full study: In an earlier analysis of under 750 of the donors, 276 Gb of sequence data and just under 120 million unique TCR beta sequences from roughly 180 million T cells were reported. Donor age, sex, ethnicity and CMV serostatus were compiled alongside the repertoire data. The study aimed to test whether signatures of past pathogen exposure could be identified by cataloging public T cell receptors. Typing coverage varied by locus: about 620-630 donors for A, B, C, DRB1 and DQB1; some 520 for DQA1; about 590 for DPA1; roughly 450 for DPB1. In the later analysis, no new phenotypic data were used to find candidate immune exposures; instead, reliance was placed on TCR beta sequences and their occurrence across donors. A later analysis re-analyzed previously published TCR beta repertoires from about 600 donors and added high-resolution HLA genotyping to study TCR occurrence patterns. Among over 350 genotyped donors of the cohort, an average of about 240,000 unique TCR beta nucleotide sequences were sequenced per donor, roughly 18% of them non-productive. All discovery cohort repertoires had been generated using a single sequencing platform. The genetic ancestry cluster associated with self-reported Caucasian donors included about four fifths of the roughly 360 genotyped donors. The study combined high-throughput TCR immunosequencing, statistical association of individual TCRs with disease status, and machine learning to predict cytomegalovirus infection status. Using immunosequencing, the study profiled T cell repertoires from 500 to 800 subjects and related those repertoires to cytomegalovirus serostatus. An early release that covered about 640 HLA-typed donors contained 250 to 350 gigabases of sequencing data and around 80 million unique TCR sequences. In addition to the first cohort of 650 to 750 subjects, a separate validation cohort of about 120 different subjects was used. An earlier analysis of fewer than 700 of the donors applied high-throughput TCR beta sequencing to assess whether each TCR beta V gene segment acted as functional or pseudogenic. Class I and class II HLA loci were covered by the typing at four-digit resolution. In a later genetic analysis, genome-wide SNP genotypes for about 55% of the roughly 700 donors were used, and that subset was treated as a discovery cohort. Roughly 5 DR-DQ haplotypes were handled as single units for association and clustering, since linkage in the cohort was strong. What the authors observed across the whole study: Strong co-occurrence of HLA alleles, especially DR and DQ, made assigning TCR associations to individual alleles difficult. Because HLA typing was unavailable for some donors at each locus, only the typed subset was used in association tests. V-gene and J-gene trimming of TCR beta chains was associated with a missense DCLRE1C variant in a later genetic analysis, and the association was replicated in an independent cohort. Linkage disequilibrium might explain the correlated functional status among segregating V segments, but an unknown experimental factor could not be ruled out. While some public TCRs were present in many individuals, most TCR sequences turned up only very rarely across donors. Sequencing depth was assumed to be roughly uniform across donors in the presence/absence analyses, though that assumption may not hold. An earlier analysis of some 560 of the donors showed that most TCR beta V segments appeared in productive rearrangements either about 87% or about 30% of the time, which broadly matched IMGT annotations. Immune exposure information for the cohort was limited to CMV serostatus. The classifier was reported to diagnose cytomegalovirus status with high specificity and sensitivity in both the original and validation cohorts. According to a later analysis, parvovirus B19, influenza, CMV and Epstein-Barr virus appeared linked to several top co-occurrence clusters. According to a later analysis, most CMV-associated TCR beta chains appeared to be HLA-restricted, and the HLA associations seemed to be driven largely by CMV exposure. Some IMGT-functional V segments, including TRBV6-2 and TRBV6-3, could not be distinguished by the 87-base-pair reads and were therefore excluded. A cluster of highly shared sequence variants was judged likely to represent a technical artifact of the sequencing pipeline. In a later analysis, 16,951 TCR beta sequences were associated with specific HLA alleles at a false discovery rate of 0.05. Three of the identified cytomegalovirus-associated TCR beta chains were confirmed in vitro to be specific for cytomegalovirus antigens. A further reported finding was that TCR beta sequences accurately predicted the HLA-A and HLA-B alleles for most subjects in the first cohort. Roughly 15 rarely observed V segments, including chromosome 9 orphons, were excluded from the earlier analysis of a few hundred of the donors because counts were too low. In a later genetic analysis, fewer N-insertions in productive TCRs were reported among donors in an Asian-associated ancestry cluster than the roughly 700-donor mean. In the study, about 150 TCR beta chains were listed as associated with cytomegalovirus. The authors suggested that the approach could potentially be generalized to other disease states and immunological phenotypes. A later analysis found that HLA-associated TCR beta chains were more clonally expanded and had lower generation probabilities than equally common non-associated chains. Only TCR beta chains were sequenced in this cohort, and the absence of alpha or paired-chain data limited detectable features. According to a later analysis, TCR association rates differed among HLA loci, with DRB1 alleles showing the most associated TCRs and HLA-C alleles showing the fewest.

The library came from the immunoSEQ multiplex PCR assay. For the multiplex PCR, a mixture combining 60 forward primers for TCR Vbeta segments and 13 reverse primers for TCR Jbeta segments was used. The CDR3 region of rearranged TCR beta genes was amplified from genomic DNA with a multiplex PCR assay. The amplified TCR beta libraries were sequenced on the Illumina HiSeq System as 87-base-pair reads. The authors' analysis ran thus. A later analysis counted 65 million to 90 million unique TCR beta chains across the 670 or so repertoires, and 10 million to 11 million of these chains were shared by at least two donors. Raw reads were error-corrected and collapsed into unique sequences by a nearest-neighbor algorithm in which closely related sequences were merged to remove PCR and sequencing errors. V, D and J gene segments were assigned by aligning CDR3 sequences to IMGT reference sequences. For a sequence to be retained, a match of at least six nucleotides to both a V gene segment and a J gene segment was required. A rearrangement counted as productive if the CDR3 had no stop codons and remained in frame with V and J, and every other rearrangement counted as non-productive. CDR3 was defined according to IMGT convention as the region running from the second conserved V-encoded cysteine to the conserved J-encoded phenylalanine. Sequences without an unambiguous match to a single V gene segment were excluded from the earlier analysis of 587 of the donors. An earlier analysis of 587 of the donors classified V segments as functional when productive rearrangements were above 56.7% and as segregating when the standard deviation between donors was above 5%. A statistical classification framework was developed to diagnose cytomegalovirus status using the catalog of TCR beta chain sequences. V and J gene assignment, in a later analysis, came from comparing TCR nucleotide sequences with IMGT/GENE-DB human TR gene sequences. Using the TCRdist pipeline, a later analysis assigned CDR3 sequences along with most-parsimonious VDJ recombination scenarios. In a later analysis, every TCR beta chain was defined by the combination of its CDR3 amino acid sequence and its V-gene family, and reads without a unique V-gene family were dropped. In a later analysis, nearly 600 highly shared, low-generation-probability nucleotide sequences were removed to address suspected cross-contamination and a sequencing artifact. In a later analysis, a clonal expansion index was calculated for each public chain from normalized within-repertoire ranks of inferred template counts. In a later analysis, generation probabilities were computed using a VDJ recombination model fitted to out-of-frame rearrangements, and the results were checked against IGoR. A later analysis scored TCR-TCR, TCR-HLA and TCR-CMV co-occurrence with hypergeometric tests, applying a repertoire-size bias correction to TCR pairs. In a later analysis, false discovery rates were estimated by permuting HLA or CMV assignments 20 times. In a later analysis, co-occurring TCRs were grouped with DBSCAN, and TCRdist sequence similarity was added when clustering was performed within HLA-allele-positive subsets. Repertoires with fewer than 30,000 or more than 120,000 public chains were left out of co-occurrence clustering, as were about five repertoires with anomalous nucleotide sharing. TCRdb re-hosts the immuneACCESS table, in-frame sequences only. Its copies lack some clones; in the studies checked, an unresolved V gene accounts for under half of them, and the cause for the rest is not known. That table furnishes V, J and clone size, whereas the DNA furnished D and trimming. The sample data list approximately 170,000 clones, and about 71% of these were observed just once. In total, the top ten clones hold over 1.2% of the sample.

The cohort comprised several hundred healthy bone marrow donors. At the time of sampling, all cohort members were nominally healthy, though unrecorded immune exposures were likely present. The donor tested CMV seronegative and was one of the 352 seronegative cohort members. A peripheral blood sample was provided by each donor, and peripheral blood mononuclear cells were used for TCR beta sequencing. Genomic DNA was extracted from the blood cell samples with the Qiagen DNeasy Blood Extraction Kit. V is clipped by 0 bases and J by 3 bases, and the sequence between their germline boundaries is 9 bases long. The CDR3 has 14 amino acids, counting the end cysteine and phenylalanine. Only CDR3 DNA is held: 42 bases, read in frame from base 1. The germline V gene sets CDR1 to SGHDT and CDR2 to YYEEEE. For this clone: The antigen it recognizes is unknown. Nothing much larger sits one base from this clone, and base qualities are not available.

The sequence was collected from a man aged 50 to 60 in good health and CMV-seronegative. Sample: PBMCs. The sequence is built from TRBV5-6 and TRBJ1-1; no D gene is confidently identified. Here the CDR3 is given as CASSLGQDYTEAFF. The nucleotides are TGTGCCAGCAGCTTGGGGCAGGACTACACTGAAGCTTTCTTT.